The rows below give T cell receptor beta chains drawn from one sample of a study of preoperative IRX-2 immunotherapy in early breast cancer. The protocol was immunoSEQ multiplex PCR, while the TCRdb copy is restricted to in-frame clones and leaves out a portion. This table holds 10,000 to 15,000 clones, approximately 90% found once. Collection of the sample occurred from a patient treated with IRX-2 immunotherapy. These receptors were collected from a human donor with breast cancer. Both conserved end residues are part of each CDR3. D genes are given only for firm matches. The size field is filled for only some rows; it gives once, few, many or a size class.

d_call j_call clone_size v_call cdr3_nt cdr3_aa
- TRBJ1-1 - TRBV11-3 TGTGCCAGCAGCTTAGCAAGAGATAGTGAAGCTTTCTTT CASSLARDSEAFF
- TRBJ1-6 few TRBV18 TGTGCCAGCTCAGTCCGGGATAATTCACCCCTCCACTTT CASSVRDNSPLHF
- TRBJ2-7 once TRBV21-1 TGTGCCAGCAGCAAAAATGTGACTACGAGGAGCTCCTACGAGCAGTACTTC CASSKNVTTRSSYEQYF
TRBD1 TRBJ2-3 once TRBV6-6 TGTGCCAGCAGACAAACAGGGGGAACAGATACGCAGTATTTT CASRQTGGTDTQYF
- TRBJ2-4 - TRBV10-1 TGCGCCAGCAGTTCCATACTCGAAGCCAAAAACATTCAGTACTTC CASSSILEAKNIQYF
- TRBJ1-1 - TRBV28 TGTGCCAGCAGTTTTCCGGGACACATCTTCACTGAAGCTTTCTTT CASSFPGHIFTEAFF
- TRBJ1-1 once TRBV4-1 TGCGCCAGCAGCCAAGTAGTGAGGACTGAAGCTTTCTTT CASSQVVRTEAFF
- TRBJ2-2 few TRBV18 TGTGCCAGCTCACCAGGGCGGGGCAGTGACGCCGGGGAGCTGTTTTTT CASSPGRGSDAGELFF
TRBD1 TRBJ1-2 - TRBV27 TGTGCCAGCAGTCCTTCCGTAGGACAGGGGGATGCTAACTATGGCTACACCTTC CASSPSVGQGDANYGYTF
- TRBJ2-7 - TRBV9 TGTGCCAGCAGCGTAGAAGTAGTGGGCGAGCAGTACTTC CASSVEVVGEQYF
- TRBJ2-3 - TRBV5-5 TGTGCCAGCAGCCGTCGGACAGATACGCAGTATTTT CASSRRTDTQYF
- TRBJ1-2 - TRBV28 TGTGCCAGCAGTTGGGGGAACTATGGCTACACCTTC CASSWGNYGYTF
- TRBJ1-5 few TRBV19 TGTGCCAGTAGTATTCAGGCAGGGAATCAGCCCCAGCATTTT CASSIQAGNQPQHF
- TRBJ2-5 - TRBV10-2 TGCGCCAGCAGTACTAATCGGGAGACCCAGTACTTC CASSTNRETQYF
- TRBJ2-2 - TRBV28 TGTGCCAGCGACGGATACACCGGGGAGCTGTTTTTT CASDGYTGELFF